These T cell receptor beta chains were read from a single sample in a study of Graves' ophthalmopathy and Graves' hyperthyroidism. Via MiXCR, TCRdb re-called the multiplex PCR reads, giving one row per CDR3 protein. The table shows just over 600,000 distinct CDR3 sequences, with approximately 22% occurring only once. Material: peripheral blood. The receptor source for this set is a woman between 18 and 29 years old with stable Graves' hyperthyroidism. Some clones in this sample may be carry-over from other donors' samples. Both conserved end residues are part of each CDR3. The D gene is left open where the match is weak. For some rows the clone size is stated as once, few or many, or as a class when expanded; others skip it.

J | size | V | D | CDR3 | DNA
TRBJ1-1 | many | TRBV20-1 | TRBD1 | CSARSRDRYTEAFF | TGCAGTGCTAGATCCCGGGACAGATACACTGAAGCTTTCTTT
TRBJ2-7 | many | TRBV11-2 | . | CASHGLNYEQYF | TGTGCCAGTCACGGACTAAACTACGAGCAGTACTTC
TRBJ1-5 | . | TRBV28 | . | CASSLGGLVGGINQPQHF | TGTGCCAGCAGTTTAGGGGGACTTGTTGGAGGGATCAATCAGCCCCAGCATTTT
TRBJ2-7 | . | TRBV7-2 | . | CASSSSFLYEQYF | TGTGCCAGCAGCTCCAGTTTCCTCTACGAGCAGTACTTC
TRBJ2-7 | many | TRBV29-1 | TRBD2 | CSVETSGSYEQYF | TGCAGCGTTGAGACTAGCGGCTCCTACGAGCAGTACTTC
TRBJ1-6 | many | TRBV15 | . | CATSRDPLTNSPLHF | TGTGCCACCAGCAGAGATCCACTGACCAATTCACCCCTCCACTTT
TRBJ2-7 | few | TRBV25-1 | . | CASSDLDEQYF | TGTGCCAGCAGTGATTTAGACGAGCAGTACTTC
TRBJ2-7 | many | TRBV12-3/TRBV12-4 | . | CASRSEEGNYEQYF | TGTGCCAGCAGATCGGAGGAGGGGAACTACGAGCAGTACTTC
TRBJ2-5 | many | TRBV20-1 | TRBD1 | CSARDWEGGHPRETQYF | TGCAGTGCTAGAGATTGGGAAGGGGGCCATCCCCGGGAGACCCAGTACTTC
TRBJ2-2 | . | TRBV28 | TRBD1 | CASSFGDRVSGELFF | TGTGCCAGCAGTTTTGGGGACAGGGTATCGGGGGAGCTGTTTTTT
TRBJ2-7 | . | TRBV11-2 | . | CASSLVTGFYEQYF | TGTGCCAGCAGCTTAGTTACAGGTTTCTACGAGCAGTACTTC
TRBJ1-5 | . | TRBV20-1 | . | CSARDRVGANQPQHF | TGCAGTGCTAGAGATCGGGTCGGGGCCAATCAGCCCCAGCATTTT
TRBJ2-2 | many | TRBV6-5 | TRBD1 | CASSYWDRITGELFF | TGTGCCAGCAGTTACTGGGACAGAATTACCGGGGAGCTGTTTTTT
TRBJ1-1 | many | TRBV6-5 | TRBD1 | CASSYRTGSNKNEAFF | TGTGCCAGCAGTTACAGGACAGGGAGCAATAAAAATGAAGCTTTCTTT
TRBJ1-1 | many | TRBV12-5 | . | CASGLHGGLAFF | TGTGCTAGTGGTTTGCATGGGGGTCTGGCTTTCTTT
TRBJ2-7 | few | TRBV15 | . | CATSRDPHATYEQYF | TGTGCCACCAGCAGAGATCCGCACGCTACCTACGAGCAGTACTTC
TRBJ2-7 | . | TRBV7-8 | . | CASSFTLNEQYF | TGTGCCAGCAGCTTTACTCTCAACGAGCAGTACTTC
TRBJ1-1 | few | TRBV7-9 | . | CASSPSGVWTEAFF | TGTGCCAGCAGCCCGAGCGGGGTATGGACTGAAGCTTTCTTT
TRBJ1-5 | few | TRBV3-1 | TRBD1 | CASSPATGSNQPQHF | TGTGCCAGCAGCCCGGCGACAGGGAGCAATCAGCCCCAGCATTTT
TRBJ1-2 | few | TRBV28 | . | CASTGGQSYGYTF | TGTGCCAGCACCGGAGGACAGAGCTATGGCTACACCTTC
TRBJ1-6 | many | TRBV7-2 | TRBD1 | CASSPRQGSPLHF | TGTGCCAGCAGCCCCCGACAGGGATCACCCCTCCACTTT
TRBJ2-7 | . | TRBV11-2 | TRBD2 | CASSLITGGSPYEQYF | TGTGCCAGCAGCTTAATAACGGGAGGTTCTCCCTACGAGCAGTACTTC
TRBJ2-7 | . | TRBV18 | . | CASSPPGTSYLSYEQYF | TGTGCCAGCTCACCACCGGGGACATCCTACCTCTCCTACGAGCAGTACTTC
TRBJ1-2 | many | TRBV30 | . | CAWSGEGNYGYTF | TGTGCCTGGAGTGGGGAGGGTAACTATGGCTACACCTTC
TRBJ2-7 | . | TRBV6-1 | TRBD1 | CASSSGTGTRERYF | TGTGCCAGCAGCTCCGGGACAGGGACCAGGGAGCGGTACTTT
TRBJ2-7 | many | TRBV28 | TRBD2 | CASRFRLAAYEQYF | TGTGCCAGCAGATTCCGCCTAGCGGCCTACGAGCAGTACTTC
TRBJ1-6 | . | TRBV18 | . | CASSPMPGFENSPLHF | TGTGCCAGCTCACCAATGCCGGGGTTCGAAAATTCACCCCTCCACTTT
TRBJ2-5 | many | TRBV6-5 | TRBD2 | CASQRGNGQETQYF | TGTGCCTCCCAGCGGGGGAATGGGCAAGAGACCCAGTACTTC
TRBJ1-6 | . | TRBV15 | . | CATSRGDSSYNSPLHF | TGTGCCACCAGCAGGGGAGATAGCTCCTATAATTCACCCCTCCACTTT
TRBJ1-2 | . | TRBV2 | . | CASSPYTNYGYTF | TGTGCCAGCAGTCCATATACTAACTATGGCTACACCTTC
TRBJ1-1 | . | TRBV4-1 | . | CASTLSAGTGFTEAFF | TGCGCCAGCACCCTCTCGGCAGGCACGGGATTCACTGAAGCTTTCTTT
TRBJ2-5 | many | TRBV12-3/TRBV12-4 | . | CASSLLGGRETQYF | TGTGCCAGCAGTTTGCTAGGGGGGAGAGAGACCCAGTACTTC
TRBJ1-1 | . | TRBV14 | TRBD1 | CASRPNPGQGRVIAEAFF | TGTGCCAGCAGGCCAAACCCGGGACAGGGAAGGGTGATCGCTGAAGCTTTCTTT
TRBJ1-1 | many | TRBV25-1 | TRBD1 | CASSRTGGMNTEAFF | TGTGCCAGCAGTCGAACAGGGGGGATGAACACTGAAGCTTTCTTT
TRBJ1-6 | few | TRBV6-5 | . | CASSYSGRADSPLHF | TGTGCCAGCAGTTACTCGGGGCGGGCAGATTCACCCCTCCACTTT
TRBJ2-5 | many | TRBV7-2 | . | CASSPGRTVVTQYF | TGTGCCAGCAGCCCAGGGCGGACGGTGGTGACCCAGTACTTC
TRBJ2-4 | few | TRBV25-1 | . | CASREENIQYF | TGTGCCAGCCGAGAAGAAAACATTCAGTACTTC
TRBJ2-5 | many | TRBV7-3 | . | CASSLIAPQETQYF | TGTGCCAGCAGCTTAATAGCCCCCCAAGAGACCCAGTACTTC
TRBJ1-1 | . | TRBV6-5 | . | CASSYSASLNTEAFF | TGTGCCAGCAGTTACTCCGCCAGTCTGAACACTGAAGCTTTCTTT
TRBJ1-6 | many | TRBV2 | TRBD1 | CASSSTGGGGSPLHF | TGTGCCAGCAGCAGTACAGGGGGCGGAGGTTCACCCCTCCACTTT
TRBJ1-2 | many | TRBV6-1 | . | CASSPYRDTGYTF | TGTGCCAGCAGTCCCTACAGGGATACAGGCTACACCTTC
TRBJ2-7 | many | TRBV10-3 | . | CAISGGAGISYEQYF | TGTGCCATCAGTGGTGGTGCAGGAATCTCCTACGAGCAGTACTTC
TRBJ2-5 | many | TRBV20-1 | . | CSARRGAEAETQYF | TGCAGTGCTAGACGCGGGGCGGAGGCGGAGACCCAGTACTTC